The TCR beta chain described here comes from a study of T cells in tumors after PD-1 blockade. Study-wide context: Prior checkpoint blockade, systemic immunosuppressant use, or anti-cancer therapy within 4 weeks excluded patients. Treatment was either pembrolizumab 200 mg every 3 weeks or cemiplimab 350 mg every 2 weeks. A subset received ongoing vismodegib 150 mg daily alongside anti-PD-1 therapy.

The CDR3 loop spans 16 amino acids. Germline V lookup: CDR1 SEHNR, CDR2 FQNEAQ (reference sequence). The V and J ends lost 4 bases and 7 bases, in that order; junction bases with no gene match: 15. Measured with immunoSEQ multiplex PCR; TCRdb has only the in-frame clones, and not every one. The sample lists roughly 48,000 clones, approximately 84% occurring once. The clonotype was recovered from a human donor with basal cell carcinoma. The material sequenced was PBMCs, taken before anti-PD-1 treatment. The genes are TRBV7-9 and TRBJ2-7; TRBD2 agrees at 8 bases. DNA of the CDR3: TGTGCCAGCAGCTCATCAAGCGGGGGCCCCCAGTGGGAGCAGTACTTC. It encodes CASSSSSGGPQWEQYF.